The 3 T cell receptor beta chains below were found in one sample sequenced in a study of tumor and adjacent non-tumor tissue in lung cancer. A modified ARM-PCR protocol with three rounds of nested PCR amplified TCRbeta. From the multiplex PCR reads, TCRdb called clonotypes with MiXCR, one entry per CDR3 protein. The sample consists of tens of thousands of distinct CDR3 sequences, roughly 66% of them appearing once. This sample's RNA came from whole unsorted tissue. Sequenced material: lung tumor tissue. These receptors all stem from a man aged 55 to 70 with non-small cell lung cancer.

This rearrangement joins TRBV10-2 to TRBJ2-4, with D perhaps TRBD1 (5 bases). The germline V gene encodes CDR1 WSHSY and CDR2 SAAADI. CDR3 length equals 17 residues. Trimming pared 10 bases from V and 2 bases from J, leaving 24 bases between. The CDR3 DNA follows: TGCGCCATTCAGTTTCTCCTTGACAAGGGGACCAAAAACATTCAGTACTTC. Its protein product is CAIQFLLDKGTKNIQYF.

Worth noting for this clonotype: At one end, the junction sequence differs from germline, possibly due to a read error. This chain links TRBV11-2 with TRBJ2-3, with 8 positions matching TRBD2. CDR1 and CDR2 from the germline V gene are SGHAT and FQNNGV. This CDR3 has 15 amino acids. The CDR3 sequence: CASSLGLAGTDTQCF. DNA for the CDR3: TGTGCCAGCAGCTTAGGCCTAGCGGGCACAGATACGCAGTGCTTT.

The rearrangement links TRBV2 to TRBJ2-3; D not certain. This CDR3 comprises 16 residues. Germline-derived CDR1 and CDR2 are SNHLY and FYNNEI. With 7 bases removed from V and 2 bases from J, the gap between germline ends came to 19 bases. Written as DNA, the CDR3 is TGTGCCAGCAATCCCGCAACCCCGCAGCACACAGATACGCAGTATTTT. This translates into CASNPATPQHTDTQYF.